This T cell receptor (beta chain) originates from a study of cytomegalovirus exposure and HLA in healthy donors. Points from the study as a whole: Donor immune exposure was known only as CMV serostatus. High specificity and sensitivity for cytomegalovirus status were reported for the classifier.

The CDR3 covers 14 residues. V lost 3 bases to trimming and J lost 2 bases, with 9 bases between them. The germline V gene has CDR1 SGDLS and CDR2 YYNGEE. Concerning this clone: Its antigen is currently unknown.

The PCR employed 60 Vbeta primers together with 13 Jbeta primers. Under the authors' procedure: A follow-up analysis tallied tens of millions of unique TCR beta chains, approximately 10 million shared. Only in-frame clones appear in the TCRdb table, and some are missing; sequencing was by immunoSEQ multiplex PCR. V and J calls and clone size are given by that table; D and trimming were obtained from the DNA. This sample has about 45,000 clones, with 51% found just once. The receptor's source is a man in his sixties in good health and CMV-seronegative. The rearrangement links TRBV9 to TRBJ1-5, with D tentatively TRBD1 (5 bases). The sequenced sample was PBMCs. CDR3 DNA sequence: TGTGCCAGCAGCGCGGGGGGGGGCAATCAGCCCCAGCATTTT. Translation gives CASSAGGGNQPQHF.